This TCR beta chain is drawn from a study of OX40 agonist ivuxolimab in advanced cancers. Study context: Three patients had partial responses: one hepatocellular carcinoma, two cutaneous melanoma.

Clones were read by immunoSEQ multiplex PCR, and TCRdb kept only the in-frame ones, dropping some. Of 53,000 or so clones in the sample, 70% to 80% were seen once. There are 14 residues in the CDR3. V was clipped by 3 bases and J by 7 bases, with 15 bases between them. Germline lookup yields CDR1 LNHDA and CDR2 SQIVND (reference sequence). The chain combines TRBV19 with TRBJ2-5; D is perhaps TRBD2 (5 bases). The receptor comes from an adult with an advanced solid tumor such as melanoma, head and neck, liver or kidney cancer. The input for sequencing was CD4+ or CD8+ T cells sorted from blood, taken in a trial of the OX40 agonist ivuxolimab. The CDR3 loop reads CASSMERSGGTQYF. The CDR3 bases are TGTGCCAGTAGTATGGAGCGGTCTGGCGGGACCCAGTACTTC.